This TCR beta chain was retrieved from a study of a mutant IDH1 vaccine in newly diagnosed glioma. Points on this clone: What it binds is unknown.

Looked up from germline, CDR1 is MNHNY and CDR2 is SVGAGI (reference sequence). Trimming removed 0 bases from V and 4 bases from J, with 9 bases in between. CDR3 size: 14 residues. The data were produced by immunoSEQ multiplex PCR, yet TCRdb's version contains in-frame clones alone and is incomplete. The repertoire holds under 45,000 clones, with about 80% as singletons. Time point defined: week 47, end of study. Topical imiquimod was applied with each vaccine dose, which held 300 ug of mutant IDH1 20-mer peptide. The V gene is TRBV6-6, the J gene TRBJ1-2, with D uncertain. The source of this sequence is a young man with glioma. Some clones in this sample may be carry-over from other donors' samples. The material was PBMCs, obtained from a glioma patient whose treatment included an IDH1 peptide vaccine. CDR3 sequence (DNA): TGTGCCAGCAGTTACTCTCCCTTAATCTATGGCTACACCTTC. The encoded protein is CASSYSPLIYGYTF.